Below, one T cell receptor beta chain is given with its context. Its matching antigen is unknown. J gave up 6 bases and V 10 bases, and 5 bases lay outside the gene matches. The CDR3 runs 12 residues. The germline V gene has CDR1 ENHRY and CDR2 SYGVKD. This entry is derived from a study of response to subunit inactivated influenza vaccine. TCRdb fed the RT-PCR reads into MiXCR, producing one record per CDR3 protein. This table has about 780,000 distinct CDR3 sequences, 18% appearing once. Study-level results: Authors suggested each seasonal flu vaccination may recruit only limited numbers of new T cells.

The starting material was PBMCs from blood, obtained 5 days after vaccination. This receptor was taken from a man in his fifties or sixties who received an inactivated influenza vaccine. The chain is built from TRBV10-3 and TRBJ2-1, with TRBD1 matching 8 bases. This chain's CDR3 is CATATGVNEQFF. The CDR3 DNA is TGTGCCACCGCGACAGGGGTCAATGAGCAGTTCTTC.